The 7 T cell receptor beta chains below all came from one sample that was sequenced in a study of T-cell memory formation after mild COVID-19. TCRdb reanalysed the 5' RACE reads using MiXCR and keeps one entry per CDR3 protein. The sample lists about 250,000 distinct CDR3 sequences, 15% occurring once. Specimen: PBMCs or a T cell subset sorted from them (not recorded which). The receptors were gathered from an adult woman who had mild COVID-19 (a few samples of this study predate the infection). Cell type and time point are not known.

V is TRBV12-3 or TRBV12-4 and J is TRBJ1-1; TRBD1 agrees at 8 bases. The CDR3 extends over 15 amino acids. With V trimmed by 6 bases and J by 5 bases, 11 bases remained unmatched. The CDR3 DNA sequence: TGTGCCAGCAGCGGATCGACAGGGGTAGTTACTGAAGCTTTCTTT. Translation gives CASSGSTGVVTEAFF.

This clonotype was seen more than once but under ten times. The chain uses TRBV18 and TRBJ2-7, with D possibly matching TRBD2 (6 bases). Trimming cost V 3 bases and J 4 bases, with 10 bases left between them. Germline assignment: CDR1 KGHSH and CDR2 LQKENI. The CDR3 has 13 amino acids. Written as DNA, the CDR3 is TGTGCCAGCTCACCTACCGCGGGATACGAGCAGTACTTC. Its translation is CASSPTAGYEQYF. The full variable domain, its missing parts supplied by reference TRBV18 and TRBJ2-7, is NAGVMQNPRHLVRRRGQEARLRCSPMKGHSHVYWYRQLPEEGLKFMVYLQKENIIDESGMPKERFSAEFPKEGPSILRIQQVVRGDSAAYFCASSPTAGYEQYFGPGTRLTVT.

V is TRBV4-1 and J is TRBJ2-4; possibly TRBD1 for D (6 bases). The germline CDR1 and CDR2 sequences are MGHRA and YSYEKL. V was trimmed by 0 bases and J by 5 bases, leaving 11 bases between them. The CDR3 runs to 15 residues. In nucleotides, the CDR3 is TGCGCCAGCAGCCAAGATCCAGGGGACCAAAACATTCAGTACTTC. It is translated as CASSQDPGDQNIQYF.

In its sample, this clonotype was seen a few times. The gene calls are TRBV7-2 and TRBJ2-7; D is undetermined. The CDR3 is 10 amino acids. The V end was cut by 4 bases, the J end by 2 bases, with 0 bases between. Looked up from germline, CDR1 is SGHTA and CDR2 is FQGNSA. CDR3 region: CASSSYEQYF. The DNA of the CDR3 is TGTGCCAGCAGCTCCTACGAGCAGTACTTC. The full variable domain, with the rest looked up from reference TRBV7-2 and TRBJ2-7, is GAGVSQSPSNKVTEKGKDVELRCDPISGHTALYWYRQSLGQGLEFLIYFQGNSAPDKSGLPSDRFSAERTGGSVSTLTIQRTQQEDSAVYLCASSSYEQYFGPGTRLTVT.

This clonotype was counted between two and nine times. The rearrangement links TRBV4-1 to TRBJ1-1; no firm D call. Per the germline V gene, CDR1 is MGHRA and CDR2 is YSYEKL. This CDR3 is 16 amino acids long. Trimming pared 4 bases from V and 1 base from J, leaving 16 bases between. CDR3 sequence reads: CASSRLIGPPNTEAFF. The CDR3, as DNA: TGCGCCAGCAGCCGGCTTATAGGACCGCCGAACACTGAAGCTTTCTTT.

The rearrangement joins TRBV12-3 or TRBV12-4 to TRBJ1-3; unclear D gene. With 4 bases removed from V and 2 bases from J, the gap between germline ends came to 9 bases. This CDR3 spans 14 amino acids. The CDR3 coding sequence is TGTGCCAGCAGTTCGACTGGGACTGGAAACACCATATATTTT. Amino acids: CASSSTGTGNTIYF.

J is TRBJ2-1 and V is TRBV3-1, with D unclear. The V end was cut by 1 base, the J end by 14 bases, with 12 bases between. This CDR3 has 12 residues. The germline V gene has CDR1 LGHDT and CDR2 YNNKEL (reference sequence). The CDR3 region has the DNA TGTGCCAGCAGCCAAGGGGTGCTAGAGGAGTTCTTC. Translated: CASSQGVLEEFF.